The 21 T cell receptor beta chains given below trace back to one sample, sequenced in a study of cytomegalovirus exposure and HLA in healthy donors. The PCR made use of 60 Vbeta and 13 Jbeta primers. Only in-frame clones appear in the TCRdb table, and some are missing; sequencing was by immunoSEQ multiplex PCR. The sample carries about 130,000 clones, about 73% recorded once. The sequenced sample was PBMCs. All receptors come from a human donor in good health.

J is TRBJ1-5 and V is TRBV18; possible D gene TRBD1, 5 bases. V was trimmed by 3 bases and J by 11 bases, leaving 23 bases between them. This CDR3 is built from 16 residues. In germline, CDR1 is KGHSH, CDR2 LQKENI. The CDR3, as DNA: TGTGCCAGCTCACCTTCTAGCGGAGCAGGGCCCATTTCCCAGCATTTT. Residues: CASSPSSGAGPISQHF.

The chain recombines TRBV21-1 with TRBJ2-7; the D call of TRBD1 is as the table states it, not checked on the DNA. TRBV21-1 is recorded as a pseudogene. This CDR3 spans 15 amino acids. The CDR3 loop is CASSSKQVGPYEQYF. The CDR3, as DNA: TGTGCCAGCAGCTCAAAACAGGTGGGTCCCTACGAGCAGTACTTC.

V gene TRBV21-1 combines with J gene TRBJ2-7; the DNA was not used to check the table's D call, TRBD2. TRBV21-1 is a listed pseudogene. The CDR3 runs 12 residues. CDR3 DNA sequence: TGTGCCCGAGGGCAGGACTTCTACGAGCAGTACTTC. It specifies CARGQDFYEQYF.

V usage is TRBV5-4 and J usage is TRBJ1-2; the match to TRBD1 covers 7 bases. V shed 1 base and J 7 bases; nucleotides not matched to a gene: 16. CDR3 length: 17 amino acids. The V gene's germline CDR1 is SGHNT and CDR2 YYREEE (reference sequence). CDR3 region: CASSLSRLDRFVGGYTF. Written as DNA, the CDR3 is TGTGCCAGCAGCTTGTCACGGCTGGACAGGTTTGTAGGTGGCTACACCTTC.

The CDR3 here is CAISESGSGYGYTF. The CDR3 DNA reads TGTGCCATCAGTGAGTCGGGAAGCGGATATGGCTACACCTTC. This chain joins TRBV10-3 and TRBJ1-2; D ambiguous. The CDR3 length is 14 residues. CDR1 is ENHRY and CDR2 is SYGVKD in the germline V gene. Deletions cut 0 bases from V and 5 bases from J, with 10 bases between.

This clone appeared once. CDR3: CSYRLTGSSYEQYF. CDR3 bases: TGCAGCTATAGATTGACCGGGAGCTCCTACGAGCAGTACTTC. This sequence joins TRBV29-1 and TRBJ2-7; possible D gene TRBD2, 6 bases. CDR3 size: 14 residues. From germline, CDR1 is SQVTM and CDR2 ANQGSEA. V lost 8 bases and J 0 bases, leaving 17 bases between the germline ends.

The genes are TRBV27 and TRBJ2-6, with TRBD1 matching over 7 bases. J was trimmed by 1 base and V by 6 bases; bases with no gene match: 6. The CDR3 has 16 residues. CDR1 and CDR2 from the germline V gene are MNHEY and SMNVEV (reference sequence). CDR3 protein: CASSYRGISGANVLTF. Here the CDR3 DNA reads TGTGCCAGCAGCTACAGGGGAATATCTGGGGCCAACGTCCTGACTTTC.

V gene TRBV9 combines with J gene TRBJ2-5, with D possibly matching TRBD1 (6 bases). V shed 0 bases and J shed 5 bases, with 14 bases lying between them. In germline, CDR1 is SGDLS, CDR2 YYNGEE. CDR3 length: 15 amino acids. The CDR3 nucleotides are TGTGCCAGCAGCGTAGGTCTGACAGGCCCCGAGACCCAGTACTTC. Translated, it gives CASSVGLTGPETQYF. Filled out from reference TRBV9 and TRBJ2-5, the complete variable domain reads DSGVTQTPKHLITATGQRVTLRCSPRSGDLSVYWYQQSLDQGLQFLIQYYNGEERAKGNILERFSAQQFPDLHSELNLSSLELGDSALYFCASSVGLTGPETQYFGPGTRLLVL.

This sequence joins TRBV7-9 and TRBJ1-1, with unresolved D. The CDR3 is made up of 14 amino acids. Germline CDR1 is SEHNR and CDR2 is FQNEAQ (reference sequence). The V and J ends lost 3 bases and 7 bases respectively, with 15 bases between them. The CDR3 DNA is TGTGCCAGCAGCTTGAGCAGGACGGGAATTGAAGCTTTCTTT. It specifies CASSLSRTGIEAFF.

The V call is TRBV7-9, the J call TRBJ1-2; the D is unclear. The CDR3 has 13 amino acids. The germline V and J ends were trimmed by 3 bases and 4 bases, with 9 bases remaining between them. The germline CDR1 and CDR2 sequences are SEHNR and FQNEAQ (reference sequence). CDR3 sequence reads: CASSLSDSYGYTF. CDR3 DNA sequence: TGTGCCAGCAGCTTGAGCGACTCCTATGGCTACACCTTC.

This rearrangement joins TRBV7-5 to TRBJ1-4. TRBV7-5 is a known pseudogene. CDR3 length: 19 amino acids. This CDR3 reads CVRSLVYLSVPIENEKLFF. Here the CDR3 DNA reads TGTGTCAGAAGCTTAGTTTATTTGAGTGTCCCCATTGAGAATGAAAAACTGTTTTTT.

The rearrangement joins TRBV19 to TRBJ1-5; 9 bases are a match to TRBD1. Per the germline V gene, CDR1 is LNHDA and CDR2 is SQIVND (reference sequence). The trim removed 3 bases at V and 6 bases at J, leaving 9 bases unmatched. This CDR3 is built from 16 residues. CDR3: CASSIKGQGFGQPQHF. For the CDR3, the DNA is TGTGCCAGTAGTATCAAGGGACAGGGCTTCGGTCAGCCCCAGCATTTT.

This clone was detected only once. J is TRBJ1-1 and V is TRBV29-1, with 9 positions matching TRBD1. Trimming at V came to 6 bases and at J to 2 bases, leaving 4 bases not matched to a gene. This CDR3 spans 13 amino acids. Germline V gives CDR1 SQVTM, CDR2 ANQGSEA. This CDR3 is CSVRQGVNTEAFF. CDR3 DNA: TGCAGCGTCCGACAGGGGGTTAACACTGAAGCTTTCTTT. The variable domain in full, with the rest retrieved from reference TRBV29-1 and TRBJ1-1, is SAVISQKPSRDICQRGTSLTIQCQVDSQVTMMFWYRQQPGQSLTLIATANQGSEATYESGFVIDKFPISRPNLTFSTLTVSNMSPEDSSIYLCSVRQGVNTEAFFGQGTRLTVV.

This clone is medium-sized in the sample. Distinct nucleotide sequences in the sample also encode this CDR3. The chain joins TRBV30 to TRBJ1-1, with TRBD1 identical over 8 bases. V was clipped by 1 base and J by 4 bases; unmatched bases: 2. Germline CDR1 is GTSNPN and CDR2 is SVGIG (reference sequence). This CDR3 has 13 residues. This chain's CDR3 is CAWSGDRRTEAFF. The CDR3 DNA reads as TGTGCCTGGAGTGGGGACAGGCGCACTGAAGCTTTCTTT.

For the CDR3, the DNA is TGTGCCAGCAGCTTGAGGGGGTTCATTATCTATGGCTACACCTTC. It encodes CASSLRGFIIYGYTF. The rearrangement links TRBV5-6 to TRBJ1-2, with D perhaps matching TRBD1 (6 bases). The ends were cut back, 1 base at V and 4 bases at J, with 14 bases in the middle. There are 15 residues in the CDR3. Germline CDR1 is SGHDT and CDR2 is YYEEEE. Combining the CDR3 with reference TRBV5-6 and TRBJ1-2 gives the whole variable domain DAGVTQSPTHLIKTRGQQVTLRCSPKSGHDTVSWYQQALGQGPQFIFQYYEEEERQRGNFPDRFSGHQFPNYSSELNVNALLLGDSALYLCASSLRGFIIYGYTFGSGTRLTVV.

This clone was counted between two and nine times. This chain connects TRBV5-1 to TRBJ2-7; a possible D gene is TRBD1 (6 bases). Germline CDR1 SGHRS, CDR2 YFSETQ. The CDR3 spans 15 residues. Trimming shortened V by 1 base and J by 0 bases, and 11 bases separated the two germline ends. CDR3 sequence reads: CASSLMRTASYEQYF. The CDR3 DNA reads TGCGCCAGCAGCTTGATGCGGACAGCCTCCTACGAGCAGTACTTC.

This clone was found once. The CDR3, as DNA: TGTGCCAGCGGGTACCGGGACTACACCGGGGAGCTGTTTTTT. It codes for CASGYRDYTGELFF. This chain links TRBV6-5 with TRBJ2-2; tentative D call: TRBD2 (6 bases). Trimming left V 8 bases short and J 3 bases short, with 13 bases between. The length of the CDR3 is 14 residues. Germline CDR1 reads MNHEY; CDR2 reads SVGAGI.

This chain connects TRBV23-1 to TRBJ1-2; 8 bases agree with TRBD1. TRBV23-1 has ORF status, its function being uncertain. The J segment lost 8 bases and the V segment lost 6 bases, leaving 5 bases of the junction unmatched. The CDR3 totals 12 residues. The CDR3 DNA reads TGCGCCAGCAGCCGGACAGGGATAGGCTACACCTTC. Protein product: CASSRTGIGYTF.

Here the CDR3 DNA reads TGTGCCAGTAGTATGGGGCTAGCGGGAGGGCCAAGGGGTGAGCAGTTCTTC. Its translation is CASSMGLAGGPRGEQFF. This chain connects TRBV19 to TRBJ2-1, with 12 bases aligning to TRBD2. Germline values: CDR1 LNHDA, CDR2 SQIVND (reference sequence). V lost 3 bases and J lost 9; bases outside the gene matches: 12. The CDR3 is made up of 17 amino acids.

The chain recombines TRBV6-4 with TRBJ2-1; 9 nucleotides align to TRBD1. The V segment lost 4 bases and the J segment 8 bases; nucleotides outside the gene matches: 6. The CDR3 contains 14 residues. The germline CDR1 and CDR2 sequences are MRHNA and SNTAGT. This CDR3 reads CASSADRGVDEQFF. In DNA form, the CDR3 reads TGTGCCAGCAGTGCAGACAGGGGGGTCGATGAGCAGTTCTTC.

J is TRBJ2-7 and V is TRBV18; tentatively, D is TRBD2 (5 bases). V lost 6 bases to trimming and J lost 2 bases, with 14 bases between them. The CDR3 is 14 residues long. Germline assignment: CDR1 KGHSH and CDR2 LQKENI. CDR3 region: CASSPGGGPYEQYF. CDR3 coding DNA: TGTGCCAGCTCCCCCGGAGGCGGACCCTACGAGCAGTACTTC.